One sample yielded the 15 T cell receptor beta chains listed below, sequenced in a study of blood T cell repertoires in COVID-19. The repertoire was sequenced with immunoSEQ multiplex PCR; TCRdb's copy has only in-frame clones and lacks some. The sample includes 150,000 or so clones, roughly nine tenths of them seen just once. The sample taken for sequencing was peripheral blood. The origin of the receptors is a woman in her sixties or seventies with acute or convalescent COVID-19.

V usage is TRBV4-3 and J usage is TRBJ1-2, with 9 nucleotides matching TRBD1. Unmatched junction bases numbered 9, after V lost 1 base and J lost 3 bases. Germline V CDR1 and CDR2: LGHNA, YSLEER. The CDR3 sequence is 17 residues long. The CDR3 protein is CASSQADRGVDDYGYTF. In nucleotides, the CDR3 is TGCGCCAGCAGCCAAGCGGACAGGGGAGTGGATGACTATGGCTACACCTTC.

The chain combines TRBV4-3 with TRBJ2-7; 9 bases line up with TRBD1. This CDR3 is built from 15 residues. The V and J ends lost 1 base and 5 bases, in that order; junction bases with no gene match: 6. Germline V gene data show CDR1 as LGHNA and CDR2 as YSLEER. CDR3 in amino acids: CASSQALDRGHEQYF. CDR3 DNA sequence: TGCGCCAGCAGCCAAGCTTTGGACAGGGGCCACGAGCAGTACTTC.

V and J are TRBV9 and TRBJ2-1; 10 positions match TRBD1. V lost 0 bases and J lost 7; bases outside the gene matches: 13. The length of the CDR3 is 18 residues. In germline, CDR1 is SGDLS, CDR2 YYNGEE. The CDR3 reads CASSVAGQSGQGGNEQFF. CDR3 bases: TGTGCCAGCAGCGTAGCAGGCCAATCAGGACAGGGGGGGAATGAGCAGTTCTTC. Drawing the rest from reference TRBV9 and TRBJ2-1, the complete variable domain is DSGVTQTPKHLITATGQRVTLRCSPRSGDLSVYWYQQSLDQGLQFLIQYYNGEERAKGNILERFSAQQFPDLHSELNLSSLELGDSALYFCASSVAGQSGQGGNEQFFGPGTRLTVL.

This clone was observed a few times. The gene calls are TRBV18 and TRBJ2-7, with D possibly being TRBD2 (6 bases). The germline V gene has CDR1 KGHSH and CDR2 LQKENI. Trimming shortened V by 2 bases and J by 0 bases, and 14 bases separated the two germline ends. The length of the CDR3 is 16 residues. The CDR3 nucleotides are TGTGCCAGCTCACCAAGCGGGCCCTCCAGCTCCTACGAGCAGTACTTC. It yields the protein CASSPSGPSSSYEQYF.

The chain uses TRBV28 and TRBJ2-1; 11 bases agree with TRBD2. With V trimmed by 6 bases and J by 1 base, 8 bases remained unmatched. CDR1 MDHEN and CDR2 SYDVKM come from the germline V gene. The CDR3 is 17 amino acids. CDR3 sequence: CASRELSGRASYNEQFF. CDR3 DNA sequence: TGTGCCAGCAGGGAACTTAGCGGGAGGGCTTCCTACAATGAGCAGTTCTTC.

Only a few counts were recorded for this clone. CDR3 sequence reads: CASSRRKNTEAFF. DNA of the CDR3: TGTGCCAGTAGTAGGCGGAAGAACACTGAAGCTTTCTTT. The J gene is TRBJ1-1, the V gene TRBV19; D unclear. The germline CDR1 and CDR2 sequences are LNHDA and SQIVND (reference sequence). This CDR3 spans 13 amino acids. V gave up 4 bases and J gave up 1 base, with 7 bases separating them. Drawing the rest from reference TRBV19 and TRBJ1-1, the complete variable domain is DGGITQSPKYLFRKEGQNVTLSCEQNLNHDAMYWYRQDPGQGLRLIYYSQIVNDFQKGDIAEGYSVSREKKESFPLTVTSAQKNPTAFYLCASSRRKNTEAFFGQGTRLTVV.

J is TRBJ2-3 and V is TRBV2, with D possibly TRBD1 on 6 matching bases. CDR3 length equals 17 residues. V was cut by 6 bases and J by 3 bases, with 22 bases left in between. The germline gives CDR1 SNHLY, CDR2 FYNNEI. This chain's CDR3 is CASSHTINRVGTDTQYF. The CDR3 DNA reads as TGTGCCAGCAGCCATACGATAAACAGGGTCGGGACAGATACGCAGTATTTT.

This chain joins TRBV12-2 and TRBJ2-1; no check of the table's D call, TRBD2, against the DNA was made. TRBV12-2 is an annotated pseudogene. This CDR3 comprises 13 residues. CDR3 amino acids: CASRFRPSLAQFF. The CDR3 DNA reads TGTGCAAGTCGCTTCAGGCCGTCGCTAGCTCAGTTCTTC.

The J gene is TRBJ2-1, the V gene TRBV5-4; TRBD1 matches 8 bases. The CDR3 runs to 15 residues. Germline assignment: CDR1 SGHNT and CDR2 YYREEE (reference sequence). Trimming at V came to 4 bases and at J to 4 bases, leaving 7 bases not matched to a gene. CDR3 sequence (DNA): TGTGCCAGCAGCATAGGGACAGGAGGTTACAATGAGCAGTTCTTC. Translating it yields CASSIGTGGYNEQFF.

The chain has TRBV4-2 and TRBJ2-1; 7 nucleotides match TRBD2. Trimming took 2 bases from V and 4 from J; bases not matched to a gene: 8. The CDR3 is made up of 16 amino acids. From germline, CDR1 is LGHNA and CDR2 YNFKEQ. As DNA, the CDR3 is TGTGCCAGCAGCCAACCCCTAGCGGACCCTTACAATGAGCAGTTCTTC. Translated: CASSQPLADPYNEQFF.

V usage is TRBV6-2 or TRBV6-3 and J usage is TRBJ1-1; tentatively, D is TRBD1 (5 bases). The CDR3 covers 14 residues. V lost 1 base to trimming and J lost 4 bases, with 10 bases between them. CDR1 is MNHEY and CDR2 is SVGEGT in the germline V gene. CDR3 bases: TGTGCCAGCAGTTACTTGGGGCTGGGCACTGAAGCTTTCTTT. As protein: CASSYLGLGTEAFF.

V is TRBV5-8 and J is TRBJ2-1, with D perhaps matching TRBD2 (5 bases). Germline CDR1 SGHTS, CDR2 YDEGEE. The CDR3 covers 12 residues. The V end was cut by 4 bases, the J end by 10 bases, with 12 bases between. CDR3 nucleotides: TGTGCCAGCAGCCTAGGAGGTACCGAGCAGTTCTTC. Translating it yields CASSLGGTEQFF.

The chain recombines TRBV28 with TRBJ1-1, with D possibly being TRBD1 (6 bases). CDR3 size: 15 residues. Deletions cut 2 bases from V and 1 base from J, with 11 bases between. Looked up from germline, CDR1 is MDHEN and CDR2 is SYDVKM. CDR3 DNA sequence: TGTGCCAGCAGTTTAGGTGGACAGTGGAACACTGAAGCTTTCTTT. Its protein is CASSLGGQWNTEAFF.

The chain joins TRBV6-5 to TRBJ1-4; 8 nucleotides align to TRBD1. The trim removed 7 bases at V and 4 bases at J, leaving 5 bases unmatched. The CDR3 has 14 amino acids. Germline-derived CDR1 and CDR2 are MNHEY and SVGAGI. CDR3 in DNA: TGTGCCAGCACCCGGGACAGGTTTAATGAAAAACTGTTTTTT. This codes for CASTRDRFNEKLFF.

The V gene is TRBV24-1, the J gene TRBJ2-3; TRBD2 matches at 8 bases. CDR1 is KGHDR, CDR2 SFDVKD, per germline. V shed 5 bases, J shed 4 bases, and the junction held 7 bases outside the gene matches. The CDR3 has 15 residues. The CDR3: CATSGYGRGADTQYF. The CDR3 DNA reads TGTGCCACCAGTGGTTACGGGAGGGGCGCAGATACGCAGTATTTT.